The rows below give T cell receptor beta chains drawn from one sample of a study of shared clonotypes between healthy human individuals. Libraries were prepared by immunoSEQ multiplex PCR; TCRdb keeps only in-frame clonotypes and omits some of them. Of 2 million to 3 million clones listed, 90% to 95% are singletons. The material sequenced was naive CD4+ T cells from PBMCs. These receptors came from a man between 18 and 35 years old in good health. Some clones in this sample may be carry-over from other donors' samples. Both conserved end residues are part of each CDR3. Fields, in order: D gene, J gene, V gene, CDR3 protein. D genes are given only for firm matches.

d_gene: NA
j_gene: TRBJ1-2
v_gene: TRBV28
CDR3aa: CASSFPTRTDHTF

d_gene: NA
j_gene: TRBJ2-7
v_gene: TRBV18
CDR3aa: CASSPLTINEQYF

d_gene: NA
j_gene: TRBJ2-3
v_gene: TRBV6-5
CDR3aa: CASRMSTDTQYF

d_gene: TRBD2
j_gene: TRBJ2-1
v_gene: TRBV5-1
CDR3aa: CASSSGSSYNEQFF

d_gene: NA
j_gene: TRBJ2-2
v_gene: TRBV29-1
CDR3aa: CSYALGSVINTGELFF

d_gene: NA
j_gene: TRBJ2-3
v_gene: TRBV7-2
CDR3aa: CASSLVPVRGYTQYF

d_gene: NA
j_gene: TRBJ2-3
v_gene: TRBV11-2
CDR3aa: CASSLGGTVPDTQYF

d_gene: NA
j_gene: TRBJ1-5
v_gene: TRBV7-2
CDR3aa: CASSLGAPGNQPQHF

d_gene: NA
j_gene: TRBJ1-1
v_gene: TRBV18
CDR3aa: CASSTKQGTEAFF

d_gene: NA
j_gene: TRBJ1-5
v_gene: TRBV28
CDR3aa: CASTPSAGRVQSQHF

d_gene: TRBD2
j_gene: TRBJ2-4
v_gene: TRBV5-1
CDR3aa: CASSPGGGWQENIQYF

d_gene: TRBD2
j_gene: TRBJ2-1
v_gene: TRBV9
CDR3aa: CASSQMQGTASGTYNEQFF

d_gene: NA
j_gene: TRBJ2-1
v_gene: TRBV7-2
CDR3aa: CASMRLSSYNEQFF

d_gene: NA
j_gene: TRBJ2-7
v_gene: TRBV5-4
CDR3aa: CASSLAGGHEQYF

d_gene: NA
j_gene: TRBJ1-5
v_gene: TRBV6-6
CDR3aa: CASSYSWGDQPQHF

d_gene: TRBD2
j_gene: TRBJ2-7
v_gene: TRBV19
CDR3aa: CASSTTGLAAYEQYF

d_gene: NA
j_gene: TRBJ1-2
v_gene: TRBV5-1
CDR3aa: CASSSTTEYGYTF

d_gene: NA
j_gene: TRBJ1-3
v_gene: TRBV11-2
CDR3aa: CASSRLQGRSGNTIYF

d_gene: NA
j_gene: TRBJ2-7
v_gene: TRBV9
CDR3aa: CASSAGGEQYF

d_gene: NA
j_gene: TRBJ1-5
v_gene: TRBV19
CDR3aa: CASSMSGSNQPQHF

d_gene: NA
j_gene: TRBJ1-3
v_gene: TRBV28
CDR3aa: CASSQYDGNTIYF

d_gene: NA
j_gene: TRBJ1-1
v_gene: TRBV28
CDR3aa: CASSPPTGPEAFF

d_gene: NA
j_gene: TRBJ2-5
v_gene: TRBV4-1
CDR3aa: CASSQVDGASYSTQYF

d_gene: TRBD2
j_gene: TRBJ2-5
v_gene: TRBV18
CDR3aa: CASSAVLAGEETQYF

d_gene: NA
j_gene: TRBJ1-1
v_gene: TRBV6-5
CDR3aa: CASSSGRVEAFF

d_gene: TRBD2
j_gene: TRBJ2-2
v_gene: TRBV7-3
CDR3aa: CASSPNGGLREGRVTGELFF

d_gene: NA
j_gene: TRBJ2-5
v_gene: TRBV7-2
CDR3aa: CASSSLWGETQYF

d_gene: NA
j_gene: TRBJ2-5
v_gene: TRBV18
CDR3aa: CASSPRSVRSEESQETQYF

d_gene: NA
j_gene: TRBJ2-1
v_gene: TRBV5-6
CDR3aa: CASSFDRISYNEQFF

d_gene: NA
j_gene: TRBJ2-7
v_gene: TRBV14
CDR3aa: CASSQVYLGEQYF

d_gene: TRBD2
j_gene: TRBJ2-5
v_gene: TRBV4-2
CDR3aa: CASSQDKAGTSHQETQYF

d_gene: NA
j_gene: TRBJ1-5
v_gene: TRBV7-9
CDR3aa: CASSTLTGQSNQPQHF

d_gene: TRBD2
j_gene: TRBJ2-7
v_gene: TRBV10-3
CDR3aa: CAISESSGRSYEQYF

d_gene: TRBD1
j_gene: TRBJ2-5
v_gene: TRBV7-2
CDR3aa: CASSLAGGATGTQYF

d_gene: TRBD1
j_gene: TRBJ2-1
v_gene: TRBV5-1
CDR3aa: CASSLDPTGSTNEQFF

d_gene: NA
j_gene: TRBJ1-1
v_gene: TRBV6-5
CDR3aa: CASRLTPQNTEAFF

d_gene: TRBD1
j_gene: TRBJ2-7
v_gene: TRBV29-1
CDR3aa: CSVRGGTGPYEQYF

d_gene: NA
j_gene: TRBJ2-2
v_gene: TRBV25-1
CDR3aa: CASSGPGLNTGELFF

d_gene: NA
j_gene: TRBJ1-2
v_gene: TRBV11-2
CDR3aa: CASSLGGDGYTF

d_gene: NA
j_gene: TRBJ1-3
v_gene: TRBV7-8
CDR3aa: CASSPQTGNTIYF

d_gene: TRBD2
j_gene: TRBJ2-1
v_gene: TRBV29-1
CDR3aa: CTHREAYNEQFF

d_gene: NA
j_gene: TRBJ2-1
v_gene: TRBV7-2
CDR3aa: CASSLAGGNNEQFF

d_gene: NA
j_gene: TRBJ2-3
v_gene: TRBV7-9
CDR3aa: CASSPPAEPTQYF

d_gene: TRBD2
j_gene: TRBJ2-1
v_gene: TRBV18
CDR3aa: CASSPPVGLAVLGQFF

d_gene: TRBD1
j_gene: TRBJ2-7
v_gene: TRBV5-1
CDR3aa: CASSSLGDRDLFSFSEQYF

d_gene: TRBD1
j_gene: TRBJ2-2
v_gene: TRBV18
CDR3aa: CASSLVAGTGNTGELFF